Below, 26 T cell receptor beta chains from the same sample are listed, as sequenced in a study of immune cell composition in non-small cell lung cancer. Normal lung was taken at the farthest possible site, at least 3 cm from tumour. Produced via immunoSEQ multiplex PCR; TCRdb's table is partial and in-frame only. The sample lists approximately 9,000 clones, approximately 75% occurring once. The sequenced sample consisted of non-adjacent lung tissue. These receptor sequences come from a human donor with non-small cell lung cancer.

J is TRBJ2-7 and V is TRBV5-4; D not resolved. The V gene lost 0 bases and the J gene lost 0 bases, with 10 bases spanning the gap. This CDR3 comprises 15 residues. The germline gives CDR1 SGHNT, CDR2 YYREEE (reference sequence). The CDR3 bases are TGTGCCAGCAGCTTGGACAGCCCGTTCTCCTACGAGCAGTACTTC. It yields the protein CASSLDSPFSYEQYF.

The chain couples TRBV9 to TRBJ2-3; D could derive from TRBD1 or TRBD2 (5 bases each). The germline V gene encodes CDR1 SGDLS and CDR2 YYNGEE. This CDR3 contains 15 residues. V lost 0 bases and J lost 3, with 11 bases in between. CDR3 sequence: CASSVVGEETDTQYF. Here the CDR3 DNA reads TGTGCCAGCAGCGTAGTGGGGGAAGAAACAGATACGCAGTATTTT. Combining the CDR3 with reference TRBV9 and TRBJ2-3 gives the whole variable domain DSGVTQTPKHLITATGQRVTLRCSPRSGDLSVYWYQQSLDQGLQFLIQYYNGEERAKGNILERFSAQQFPDLHSELNLSSLELGDSALYFCASSVVGEETDTQYFGPGTRLTVL.

The rearrangement links TRBV18 to TRBJ1-4; D perhaps matches TRBD1 (5 bases). The CDR3 spans 13 residues. Trimming cost V 3 bases and J 8 bases, with 10 bases left between them. Germline CDR1 is KGHSH and CDR2 is LQKENI. The chain's CDR3 is CASSPQGGEKLFF. In DNA, the CDR3 is TGTGCCAGCTCACCCCAGGGTGGGGAAAAACTGTTTTTT.

With respect to this clone: Within the sample, other DNA sequences also encode this same CDR3. This sequence joins TRBV4-1 and TRBJ1-6; possible D gene TRBD1, 5 bases. V lost 1 base and J 7 bases, leaving 8 bases between the germline ends. The CDR3 spans 14 residues. Germline values: CDR1 MGHRA, CDR2 YSYEKL. CDR3 in amino acids: CASSQAGANSPLHF. The DNA for the CDR3 is TGCGCCAGCAGCCAAGCTGGGGCCAATTCACCCCTCCACTTT.

V is TRBV2 and J is TRBJ1-1; D may be TRBD1 (6 bases). From germline, CDR1 is SNHLY and CDR2 FYNNEI. Trimming took off 10 bases at V and 8 bases at J, with 17 bases between the two ends. The CDR3 contains 12 residues. Written as DNA, the CDR3 is TGTGCCATCCCGACAGGCCGAGGGGAAGCTTTCTTT. This translates into CAIPTGRGEAFF.

This sequence joins TRBV28 and TRBJ1-2; D gene ambiguous. The V gene's germline CDR1 is MDHEN and CDR2 SYDVKM. This CDR3 has 14 amino acids. V was shortened by 4 bases and J by 7 bases, with 16 bases between the two germline ends. The CDR3 DNA is TGTGCCAGCAGTTCAAACCCTAGGGAGGGTGGCTACACCTTC. This encodes CASSSNPREGGYTF.

This clone occurred a few times. The rearrangement links TRBV5-4 to TRBJ2-3, with TRBD1 matching 7 bases. V gave up 2 bases and J gave up 3 bases; unmatched junction bases: 9. Germline V gene data show CDR1 as SGHNT and CDR2 as YYREEE (reference sequence). The CDR3 runs to 16 residues. The CDR3 sequence is CASSFPTGEGTDTQYF. Here the CDR3 DNA reads TGTGCCAGCAGCTTCCCCACAGGGGAAGGGACAGATACGCAGTATTTT. Full variable domain (rest looked up from reference TRBV5-4 and TRBJ2-3): ETGVTQSPTHLIKTRGQQVTLRCSSQSGHNTVSWYQQALGQGPQFIFQYYREEENGRGNFPPRFSGLQFPNYSSELNVNALELDDSALYLCASSFPTGEGTDTQYFGPGTRLTVL.

This chain joins TRBV4-2 and TRBJ1-1; no clear D. Germline V lookup: CDR1 LGHNA, CDR2 YNFKEQ. This CDR3 spans 15 amino acids. V dropped 4 bases and J dropped 1 base, with 13 bases sitting between them. This CDR3 reads CASSLPGSENTEAFF. CDR3 coding DNA: TGTGCCAGCAGCCTCCCCGGTAGCGAGAACACTGAAGCTTTCTTT.

This clone has only a few counts. V and J are TRBV7-3 and TRBJ2-7, with D maybe TRBD2 (6 bases). V lost 5 bases to trimming and J lost 3 bases, with 14 bases between them. Looked up from germline, CDR1 is SGHTA and CDR2 is FQGTGA. The length of the CDR3 is 14 residues. CDR3 region: CASSPAAGGYEQYF. The CDR3 DNA follows: TGTGCCAGCAGCCCCGCAGCGGGCGGCTACGAGCAGTACTTC.

The chain employs TRBV14 and TRBJ2-3; D may correspond to TRBD1 or TRBD2 (6 bases each). The germline CDR1 and CDR2 sequences are SGHDN and FVKESK. This CDR3 comprises 16 residues. V lost 5 bases to trimming and J lost 0 bases, with 15 bases between them. The CDR3 loop is CASSAHGGASTDTQYF. CDR3 in DNA: TGTGCCAGCAGCGCCCACGGGGGCGCTAGCACAGATACGCAGTATTTT. The whole variable domain, filled in from reference TRBV14 and TRBJ2-3, reads EAGVTQFPSHSVIEKGQTVTLRCDPISGHDNLYWYRRVMGKEIKFLLHFVKESKQDESGMPNNRFLAERTGGTYSTLKVQPAELEDSGVYFCASSAHGGASTDTQYFGPGTRLTVL.

The chain is built from TRBV28 and TRBJ1-5, with TRBD1 identical over 7 bases. In germline, CDR1 is MDHEN, CDR2 SYDVKM. CDR3 length: 15 residues. Losses at the gene ends were 6 bases for V and 4 bases for J; bases not matched to a gene: 9. The CDR3 sequence is CASSPRQGRNQPQHF. CDR3 bases: TGTGCCAGCAGCCCCCGACAGGGTAGAAATCAGCCCCAGCATTTT.

The chain carries TRBV4-1 and TRBJ1-2; a possible D gene is TRBD1 (6 bases). V was cut by 8 bases and J by 4 bases, with 8 bases left in between. The CDR3 length is 11 residues. CDR1 MGHRA and CDR2 YSYEKL come from the germline V gene. As DNA, the CDR3 is TGCGCCAGCCAGGGGAGCTATGGCTACACCTTC. Translated, it gives CASQGSYGYTF.

V and J are TRBV29-1 and TRBJ2-4; D perhaps matches TRBD2 (6 bases). Germline CDR1 and CDR2: SQVTM and ANQGSEA. This CDR3 contains 14 residues. V gave up 1 base and J gave up 7 bases, with 14 bases separating them. DNA of the CDR3: TGCAGCGTTGAAGGTGGAGGGGCGAGGAACATTCAGTACTTC. It codes for CSVEGGGARNIQYF. The whole variable domain, filled in from reference TRBV29-1 and TRBJ2-4, reads SAVISQKPSRDICQRGTSLTIQCQVDSQVTMMFWYRQQPGQSLTLIATANQGSEATYESGFVIDKFPISRPNLTFSTLTVSNMSPEDSSIYLCSVEGGGARNIQYFGAGTRLSVL.

This clone showed up just a few times. The V gene is TRBV5-1, the J gene TRBJ2-2, with D unresolved. The CDR3 length is 14 residues. Germline-derived CDR1 and CDR2 are SGHRS and YFSETQ. Between the trimmed V and J ends, which lost 3 bases and 8 bases, there was a span of 14 bases. Here the CDR3 reads CASSSQDPRGELFF. DNA of the CDR3: TGCGCCAGCAGCTCCCAAGACCCTAGGGGGGAGCTGTTTTTT.

This clone was picked up one time. The chain employs TRBV2 and TRBJ2-7; D uncertain. V lost 7 bases to trimming and J lost 4 bases, with 17 bases between them. Germline V gene sequence: CDR1 SNHLY, CDR2 FYNNEI. The CDR3 spans 14 residues. Written as DNA, the CDR3 is TGTGCCAGCAAAGACCCAGGAGCAGCGTACGAGCAGTACTTC. It is translated as CASKDPGAAYEQYF.

CDR3 residues: CASSEDFKGLGYEQYF. CDR3 bases: TGTGCCAGCAGTGAAGATTTTAAGGGTTTAGGGTATGAGCAGTACTTC. The genes are TRBV6-1 and TRBJ2-7, with D unresolved. Per the germline V gene, CDR1 is MNHNS and CDR2 is SASEGT. CDR3 length: 16 amino acids. Trimming cost V 1 base and J 7 bases, with 20 bases left between them.

The chain joins TRBV14 to TRBJ2-5; either TRBD1 or TRBD2 may fit D (5 bases each). The CDR3 extends over 17 amino acids. With 0 bases removed from V and 2 bases from J, the gap between germline ends came to 16 bases. CDR1 SGHDN and CDR2 FVKESK come from the germline V gene. The CDR3 loop is CASSQEIWDGRQETQYF. The CDR3, as DNA: TGTGCCAGCAGCCAAGAAATTTGGGACGGTCGTCAAGAGACCCAGTACTTC.

The J gene is TRBJ2-5, the V gene TRBV7-9; the D gene could be TRBD1 or TRBD2 (5 bases each). The ends were cut back, 1 base at V and 11 bases at J, with 8 bases in the middle. This CDR3 contains 11 residues. CDR1 SEHNR and CDR2 FQNEAQ come from the germline V gene (reference sequence). DNA of the CDR3: TGTGCCAGCAGCTTAGGTGGGACGCAGTACTTC. Protein product: CASSLGGTQYF.

The chain uses TRBV27 and TRBJ1-1, with D perhaps TRBD1 (6 bases). Germline V gene data show CDR1 as MNHEY and CDR2 as SMNVEV (reference sequence). Trimming took 5 bases from V and 0 from J, leaving 10 bases between them. CDR3 length equals 14 residues. CDR3: CASSMDSLNTEAFF. The CDR3 nucleotides are TGTGCCAGCAGTATGGACAGCCTGAACACTGAAGCTTTCTTT.

The V call is TRBV7-9, the J call TRBJ2-6; 11 bases align to TRBD1. After removal of 8 bases from V and 10 bases from J, the junction contained 13 bases not matched to a gene. From germline, CDR1 is SEHNR and CDR2 FQNEAQ (reference sequence). This CDR3 comprises 16 residues. DNA of the CDR3: TGTGCCAGCGGTAACCCGGGACAGGGGGTGGCGAACGTCCTGACTTTC. It specifies CASGNPGQGVANVLTF.

This clone was counted a single time. The chain joins TRBV2 to TRBJ2-7; no clear D gene. Germline lookup yields CDR1 SNHLY and CDR2 FYNNEI. Trimming stripped 7 bases from V and 3 bases from J, with 10 bases between. This CDR3 is 12 amino acids long. This chain's CDR3 is CASTGIYYEQYF. CDR3 sequence (DNA): TGTGCCAGCACTGGCATCTACTACGAGCAGTACTTC.

The chain combines TRBV19 with TRBJ2-2; perhaps TRBD1 as D (6 bases). V lost 1 base, J lost 0 bases, and 15 bases lay in between. The germline gives CDR1 LNHDA, CDR2 SQIVND (reference sequence). The CDR3 contains 18 residues. The CDR3 nucleotides read TGTGCCAGTAGTATAGCCCTCAGGGGAAGCGCGAACACCGGGGAGCTGTTTTTT. Its protein product is CASSIALRGSANTGELFF.

The CDR3 sequence is CASSLDGIREGGIQYF. The CDR3 region has the DNA TGTGCCAGCAGCTTAGATGGGATTAGGGAGGGGGGCATTCAGTACTTC. The chain recombines TRBV11-2 with TRBJ2-4; D might be TRBD2 (7 bases). The germline V and J ends were trimmed by 0 bases and 9 bases, with 18 bases remaining between them. The CDR3 consists of 16 residues. Germline V gives CDR1 SGHAT, CDR2 FQNNGV. The complete variable domain, with remaining parts taken from reference TRBV11-2 and TRBJ2-4, reads EAGVAQSPRYKIIEKRQSVAFWCNPISGHATLYWYQQILGQGPKLLIQFQNNGVVDDSQLPKDRFSAERLKGVDSTLKIQPAKLEDSAVYLCASSLDGIREGGIQYFGAGTRLSVL.

This clone is deemed large. The chain joins TRBV7-6 to TRBJ1-4, with a weak D call TRBD1 (5 bases). The CDR3 runs 17 residues. In germline, CDR1 is SGHVS, CDR2 FNYEAQ. V lost 2 bases, J lost 0 bases, and 13 bases lay in between. The CDR3, as DNA: TGTGCCAGCAGCTTAAGCCCTGGGACGGCAACTAATGAAAAACTGTTTTTT. This encodes CASSLSPGTATNEKLFF.

The table lists this clone with a count of one. The chain is built from TRBV5-4 and TRBJ2-3; TRBD2 matches at 10 bases. Germline V gives CDR1 SGHNT, CDR2 YYREEE (reference sequence). The CDR3 length is 16 residues. Germline trimming cut 0 bases from V and 6 bases from J; bases unmatched to any gene: 7. CDR3 loop: CASSLAQRGGRDTQYF. The CDR3 DNA follows: TGTGCCAGCAGCTTGGCTCAGCGGGGGGGCAGGGATACGCAGTATTTT.

This chain connects TRBV5-2 to TRBJ1-6. TRBV5-2 is a documented pseudogene. The CDR3 length is 14 residues. CDR3 sequence reads: CASSQAGANSPLHF. The DNA for the CDR3 is TGCGCCAGCAGCCAAGCCGGGGCGAATTCACCCCTCCACTTT.